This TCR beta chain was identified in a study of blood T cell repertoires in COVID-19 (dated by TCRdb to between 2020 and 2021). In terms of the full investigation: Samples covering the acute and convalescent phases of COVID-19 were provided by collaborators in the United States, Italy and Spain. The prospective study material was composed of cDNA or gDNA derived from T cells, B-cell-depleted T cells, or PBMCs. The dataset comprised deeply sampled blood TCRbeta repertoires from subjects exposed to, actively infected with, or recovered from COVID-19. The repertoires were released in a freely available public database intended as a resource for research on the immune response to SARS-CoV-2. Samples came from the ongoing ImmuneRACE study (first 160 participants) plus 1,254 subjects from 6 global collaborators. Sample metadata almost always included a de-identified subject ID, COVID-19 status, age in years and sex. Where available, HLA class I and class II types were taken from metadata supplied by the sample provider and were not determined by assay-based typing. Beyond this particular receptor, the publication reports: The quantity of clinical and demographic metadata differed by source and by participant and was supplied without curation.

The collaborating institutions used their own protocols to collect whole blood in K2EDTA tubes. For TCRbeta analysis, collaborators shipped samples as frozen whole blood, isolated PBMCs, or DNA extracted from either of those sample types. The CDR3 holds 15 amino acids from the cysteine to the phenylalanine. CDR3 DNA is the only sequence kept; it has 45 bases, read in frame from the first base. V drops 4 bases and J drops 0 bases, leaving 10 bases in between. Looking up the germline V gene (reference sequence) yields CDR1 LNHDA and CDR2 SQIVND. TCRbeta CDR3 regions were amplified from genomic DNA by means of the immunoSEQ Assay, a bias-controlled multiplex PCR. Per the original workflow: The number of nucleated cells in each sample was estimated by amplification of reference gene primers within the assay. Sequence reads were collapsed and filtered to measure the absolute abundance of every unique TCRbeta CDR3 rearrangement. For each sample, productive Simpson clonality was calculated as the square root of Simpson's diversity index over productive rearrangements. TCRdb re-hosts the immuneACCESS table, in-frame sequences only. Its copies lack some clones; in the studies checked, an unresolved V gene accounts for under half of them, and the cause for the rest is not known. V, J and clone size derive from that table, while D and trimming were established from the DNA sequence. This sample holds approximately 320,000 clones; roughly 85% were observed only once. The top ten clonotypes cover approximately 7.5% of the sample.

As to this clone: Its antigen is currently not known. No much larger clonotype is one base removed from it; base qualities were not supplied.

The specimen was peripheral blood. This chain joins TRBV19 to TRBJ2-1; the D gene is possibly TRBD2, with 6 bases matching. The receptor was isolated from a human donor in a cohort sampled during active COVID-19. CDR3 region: CASSKGRSSYNEQFF. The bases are TGTGCCAGTAGTAAGGGGAGGAGCTCCTACAATGAGCAGTTCTTC.